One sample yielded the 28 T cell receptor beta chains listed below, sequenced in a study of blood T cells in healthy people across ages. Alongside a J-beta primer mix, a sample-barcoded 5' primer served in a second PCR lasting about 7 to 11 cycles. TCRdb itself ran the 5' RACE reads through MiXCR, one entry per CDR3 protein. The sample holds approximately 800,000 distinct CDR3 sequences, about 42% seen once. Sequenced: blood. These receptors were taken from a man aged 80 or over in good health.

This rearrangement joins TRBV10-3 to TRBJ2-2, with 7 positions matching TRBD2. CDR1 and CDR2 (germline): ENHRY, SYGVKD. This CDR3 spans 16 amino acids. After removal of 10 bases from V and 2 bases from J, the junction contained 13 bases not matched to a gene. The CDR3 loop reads CATGVKPSGNTGELFF. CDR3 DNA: TGTGCCACAGGAGTTAAGCCTAGCGGTAACACCGGGGAGCTGTTTTTT.

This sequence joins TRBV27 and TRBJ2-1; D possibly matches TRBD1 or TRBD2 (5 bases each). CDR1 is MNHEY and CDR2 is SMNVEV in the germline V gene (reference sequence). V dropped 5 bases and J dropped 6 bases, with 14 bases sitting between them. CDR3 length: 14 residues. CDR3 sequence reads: CASSPSGGINEQFF. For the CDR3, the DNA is TGTGCCAGCAGTCCGAGTGGGGGAATCAATGAGCAGTTCTTC.

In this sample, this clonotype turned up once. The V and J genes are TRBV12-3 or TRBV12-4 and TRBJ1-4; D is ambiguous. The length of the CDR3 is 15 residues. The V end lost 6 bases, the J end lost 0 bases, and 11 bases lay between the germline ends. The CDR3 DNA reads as TGTGCCAGCAGCCCAAGCGCCACAACTAATGAAAAACTGTTTTTT. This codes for CASSPSATTNEKLFF.

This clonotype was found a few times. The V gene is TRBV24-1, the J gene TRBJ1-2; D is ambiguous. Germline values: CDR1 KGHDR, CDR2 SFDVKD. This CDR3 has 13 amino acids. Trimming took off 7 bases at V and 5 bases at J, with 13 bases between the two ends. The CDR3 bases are TGTGCCACCAGCCGCGGGCCCTTATATGGCTACACCTTC. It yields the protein CATSRGPLYGYTF.

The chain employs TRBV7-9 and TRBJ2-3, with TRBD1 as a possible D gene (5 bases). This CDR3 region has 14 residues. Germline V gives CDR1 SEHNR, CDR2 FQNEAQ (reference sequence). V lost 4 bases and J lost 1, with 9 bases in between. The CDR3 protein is CASSYRLGTDTQYF. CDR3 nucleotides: TGTGCCAGCAGCTACAGGTTAGGCACAGATACGCAGTATTTT.

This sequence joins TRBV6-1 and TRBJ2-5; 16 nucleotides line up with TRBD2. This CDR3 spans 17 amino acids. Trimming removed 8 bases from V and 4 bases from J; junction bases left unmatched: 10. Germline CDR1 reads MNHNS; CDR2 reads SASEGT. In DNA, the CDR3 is TGTGCCAGCGGTGGGACTAGCGGGAGGGCCGTCGGAGAGACCCAGTACTTC. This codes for CASGGTSGRAVGETQYF.

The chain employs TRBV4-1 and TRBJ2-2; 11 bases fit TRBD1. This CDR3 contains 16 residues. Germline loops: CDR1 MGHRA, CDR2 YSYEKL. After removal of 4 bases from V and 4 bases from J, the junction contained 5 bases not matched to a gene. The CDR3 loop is CASSLGQGAVTGELFF. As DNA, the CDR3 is TGCGCCAGCAGCCTTGGACAGGGGGCCGTCACCGGGGAGCTGTTTTTT.

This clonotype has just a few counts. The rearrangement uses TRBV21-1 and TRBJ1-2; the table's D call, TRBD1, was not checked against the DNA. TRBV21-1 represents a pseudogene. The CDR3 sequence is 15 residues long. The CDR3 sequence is CASPEGWTGNYGYTF. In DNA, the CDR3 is TGTGCCAGTCCCGAAGGGTGGACAGGCAACTATGGCTACACCTTC.

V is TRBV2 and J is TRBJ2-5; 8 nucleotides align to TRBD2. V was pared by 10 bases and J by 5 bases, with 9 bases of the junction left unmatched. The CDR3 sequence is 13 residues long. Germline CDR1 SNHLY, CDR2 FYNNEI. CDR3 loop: CATHGGGLETQYF. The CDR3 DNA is TGTGCCACCCACGGCGGGGGGCTGGAGACCCAGTACTTC. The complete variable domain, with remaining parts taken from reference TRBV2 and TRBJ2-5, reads EPEVTQTPSHQVTQMGQEVILRCVPISNHLYFYWYRQILGQKVEFLVSFYNNEISEKSEIFDDQFSVERPDGSNFTLKIRSTKLEDSAMYFCATHGGGLETQYFGPGTRLLVL.

CDR3 loop: CASSLVQGRSPLHF. The CDR3 DNA follows: TGTGCCAGCAGTTTAGTACAGGGAAGGTCACCCCTCCACTTT. V usage is TRBV12-3 or TRBV12-4 and J usage is TRBJ1-6; possible D gene TRBD1, 6 bases. CDR3 size: 14 residues. V was clipped by 1 base and J by 10 bases, with 11 bases between them.

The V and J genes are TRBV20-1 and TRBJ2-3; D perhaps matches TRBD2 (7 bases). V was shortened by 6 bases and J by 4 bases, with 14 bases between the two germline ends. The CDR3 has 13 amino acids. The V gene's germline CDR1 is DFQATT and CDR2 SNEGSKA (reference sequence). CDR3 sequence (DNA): TGCAGTGCGGAACGGGGGGCCGCAGATACGCAGTATTTT. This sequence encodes CSAERGAADTQYF.

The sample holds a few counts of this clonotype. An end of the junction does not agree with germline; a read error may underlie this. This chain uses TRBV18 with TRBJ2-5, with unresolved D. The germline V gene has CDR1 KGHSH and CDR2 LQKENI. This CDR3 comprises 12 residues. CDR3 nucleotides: TGTGCCAGCGCACCGGAACAGGAGACCCAGTACTTC. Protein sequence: CASAPEQETQYF.

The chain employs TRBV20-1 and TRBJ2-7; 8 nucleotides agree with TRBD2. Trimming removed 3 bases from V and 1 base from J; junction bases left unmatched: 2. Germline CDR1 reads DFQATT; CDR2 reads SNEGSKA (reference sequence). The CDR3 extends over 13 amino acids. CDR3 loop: CSASPGGSYEQYF. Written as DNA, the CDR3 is TGCAGTGCTAGTCCGGGGGGGTCCTACGAGCAGTACTTC.

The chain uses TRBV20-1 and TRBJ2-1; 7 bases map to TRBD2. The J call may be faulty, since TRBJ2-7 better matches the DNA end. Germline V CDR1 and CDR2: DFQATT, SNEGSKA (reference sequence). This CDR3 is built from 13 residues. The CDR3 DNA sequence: TGCAGTGCTAGAAGCGGGGACTACAATGAGCAGTACTTC. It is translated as CSARSGDYNEQYF.

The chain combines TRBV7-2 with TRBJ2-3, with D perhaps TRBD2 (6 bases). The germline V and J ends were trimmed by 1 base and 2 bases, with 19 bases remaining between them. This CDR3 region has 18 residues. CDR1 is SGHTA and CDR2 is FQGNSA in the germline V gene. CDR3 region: CASSLVRGNVKATDTQYF. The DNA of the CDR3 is TGTGCCAGCAGCTTAGTCCGCGGGAACGTGAAGGCCACAGATACGCAGTATTTT.

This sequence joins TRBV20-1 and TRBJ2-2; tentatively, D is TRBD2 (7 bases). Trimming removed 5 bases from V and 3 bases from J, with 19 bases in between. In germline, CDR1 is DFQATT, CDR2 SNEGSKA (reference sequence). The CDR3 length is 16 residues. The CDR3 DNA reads TGCAGTGCTCTCTCCGGGGGGCGCGGTGACACCGGGGAGCTGTTTTTT. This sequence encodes CSALSGGRGDTGELFF.

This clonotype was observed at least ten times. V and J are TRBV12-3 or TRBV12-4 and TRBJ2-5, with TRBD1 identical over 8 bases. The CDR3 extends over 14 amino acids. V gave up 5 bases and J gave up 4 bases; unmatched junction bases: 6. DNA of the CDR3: TGTGCCAGCAGTCGCGACAGGGGAACAGAGACCCAGTACTTC. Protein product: CASSRDRGTETQYF.

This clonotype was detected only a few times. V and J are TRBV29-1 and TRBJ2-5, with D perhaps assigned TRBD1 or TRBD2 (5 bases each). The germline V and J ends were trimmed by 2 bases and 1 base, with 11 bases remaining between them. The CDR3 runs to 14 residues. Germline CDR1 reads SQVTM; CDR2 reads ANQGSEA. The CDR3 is CSVEFGGAQETQYF. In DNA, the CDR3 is TGCAGCGTTGAATTTGGGGGAGCCCAAGAGACCCAGTACTTC.

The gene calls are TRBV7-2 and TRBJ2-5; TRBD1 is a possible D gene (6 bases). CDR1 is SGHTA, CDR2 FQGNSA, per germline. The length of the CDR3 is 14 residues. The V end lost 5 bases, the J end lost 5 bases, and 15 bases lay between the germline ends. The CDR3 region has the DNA TGTGCCAGCAGCGTAGTAGGGGGTCGGGAGACCCAGTACTTC. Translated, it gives CASSVVGGRETQYF.

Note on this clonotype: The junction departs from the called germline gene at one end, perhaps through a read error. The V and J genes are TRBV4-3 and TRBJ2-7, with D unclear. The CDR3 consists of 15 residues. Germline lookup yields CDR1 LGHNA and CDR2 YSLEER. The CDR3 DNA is TGCGCCGGCAGCCAAGATCCGGGCTACTCCTACGAGCAGTACTTC. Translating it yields CAGSQDPGYSYEQYF.

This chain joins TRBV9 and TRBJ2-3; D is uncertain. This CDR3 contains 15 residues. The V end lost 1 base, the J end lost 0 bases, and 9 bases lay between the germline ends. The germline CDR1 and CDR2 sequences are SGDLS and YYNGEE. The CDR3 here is CASSVSFPSTDTQYF. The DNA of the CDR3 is TGTGCCAGCAGCGTAAGTTTCCCGAGCACAGATACGCAGTATTTT.

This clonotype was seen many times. Here the CDR3 reads CASRGGLAGADTQYF. The CDR3 bases are TGCGCCAGCAGAGGCGGACTAGCGGGAGCAGATACGCAGTATTTT. J is TRBJ2-3 and V is TRBV5-1, with 13 bases aligning to TRBD2. V was pared by 5 bases and J by 4 bases, with 4 bases of the junction left unmatched. CDR1 is SGHRS and CDR2 is YFSETQ in the germline V gene. This CDR3 spans 15 amino acids.

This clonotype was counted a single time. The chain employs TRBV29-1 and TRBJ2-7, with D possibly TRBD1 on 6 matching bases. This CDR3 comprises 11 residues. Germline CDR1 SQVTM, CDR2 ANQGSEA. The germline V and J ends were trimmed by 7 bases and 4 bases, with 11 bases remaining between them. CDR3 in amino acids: CSAAQGYEQYF. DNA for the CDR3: TGCAGCGCAGCACAGGGATACGAGCAGTACTTC.

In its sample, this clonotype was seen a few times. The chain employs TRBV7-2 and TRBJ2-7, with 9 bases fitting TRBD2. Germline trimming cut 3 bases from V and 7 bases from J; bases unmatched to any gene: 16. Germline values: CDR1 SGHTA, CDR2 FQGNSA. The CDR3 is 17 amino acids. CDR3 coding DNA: TGTGCCAGCAGCTTTGGAATTAGCGGGAGAAAATCCCGGGAGCAGTACTTC. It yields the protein CASSFGISGRKSREQYF.

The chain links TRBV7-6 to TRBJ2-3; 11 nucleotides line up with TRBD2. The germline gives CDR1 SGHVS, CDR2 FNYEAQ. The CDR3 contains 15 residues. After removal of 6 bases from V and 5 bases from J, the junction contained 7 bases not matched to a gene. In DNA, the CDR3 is TGTGCCAGCAGTGATATAGCGGGAGGGGGAGATACGCAGTATTTT. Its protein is CASSDIAGGGDTQYF.

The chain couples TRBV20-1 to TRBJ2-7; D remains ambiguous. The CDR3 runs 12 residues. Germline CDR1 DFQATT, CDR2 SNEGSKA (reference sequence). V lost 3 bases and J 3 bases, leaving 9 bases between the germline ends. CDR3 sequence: CSASQQIYEQYF. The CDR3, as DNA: TGCAGTGCTAGCCAACAGATCTACGAGCAGTACTTC.

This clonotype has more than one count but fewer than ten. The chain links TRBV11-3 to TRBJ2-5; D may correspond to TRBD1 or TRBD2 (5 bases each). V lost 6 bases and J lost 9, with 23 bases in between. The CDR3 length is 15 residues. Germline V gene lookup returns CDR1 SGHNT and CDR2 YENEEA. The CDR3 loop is CASRRGSTRGDSQYF. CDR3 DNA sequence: TGTGCCAGCAGAAGAGGTAGTACAAGGGGAGATTCCCAGTACTTC.

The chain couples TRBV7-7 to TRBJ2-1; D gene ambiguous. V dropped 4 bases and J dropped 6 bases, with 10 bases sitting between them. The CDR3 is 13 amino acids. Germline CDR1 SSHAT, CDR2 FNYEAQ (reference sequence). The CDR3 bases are TGTGCCAGCAGCTCAGACCTGGGCAATGAGCAGTTCTTC. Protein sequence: CASSSDLGNEQFF.